A single sample is the source of the 14 T cell receptor beta chains below, sequenced in a study of blood T cell repertoires in COVID-19. Measured with immunoSEQ multiplex PCR; TCRdb has only the in-frame clones, and not every one. The sample holds approximately 84,000 clones, approximately 86% seen once. What was sequenced was peripheral blood. The receptors here all came from a woman of 80 years or more with acute or convalescent COVID-19.

This chain uses TRBV2 with TRBJ2-5; 9 nucleotides match TRBD1. Germline V lookup: CDR1 SNHLY, CDR2 FYNNEI. This CDR3 is 13 amino acids long. V was clipped by 4 bases and J by 3 bases; unmatched bases: 0. Here the CDR3 DNA reads TGTGCCAGCAGTGGACAGGGGGAAGAGACCCAGTACTTC. Protein product: CASSGQGEETQYF. Complete variable domain (other parts from reference TRBV2 and TRBJ2-5): EPEVTQTPSHQVTQMGQEVILRCVPISNHLYFYWYRQILGQKVEFLVSFYNNEISEKSEIFDDQFSVERPDGSNFTLKIRSTKLEDSAMYFCASSGQGEETQYFGPGTRLLVL.

The rearrangement links TRBV28 to TRBJ1-4; D is possibly TRBD1 (5 bases). The CDR3 spans 15 residues. Germline CDR1 reads MDHEN; CDR2 reads SYDVKM. V dropped 2 bases and J dropped 0 bases, with 7 bases sitting between them. In DNA, the CDR3 is TGTGCCAGCAGTTTAGGAGGGGCAACTAATGAAAAACTGTTTTTT. Its protein is CASSLGGATNEKLFF. Variable domain in full (rest from reference TRBV28 and TRBJ1-4): DVKVTQSSRYLVKRTGEKVFLECVQDMDHENMFWYRQDPGLGLRLIYFSYDVKMKEKGDIPEGYSVSREKKERFSLILESASTNQTSMYLCASSLGGATNEKLFFGSGTQLSVL.

The rearrangement uses TRBV6-2 or TRBV6-3 and TRBJ2-5; 7 bases align to TRBD2. The germline gives CDR1 MNHEY, CDR2 SVGEGT. CDR3 length: 17 residues. With V trimmed by 0 bases and J by 5 bases, 12 bases remained unmatched. The CDR3 bases are TGTGCCAGCAGTTACTCGATTCATCGGGTGGGAGGGGAGACCCAGTACTTC. Residues: CASSYSIHRVGGETQYF.

V usage is TRBV27 and J usage is TRBJ2-1; 11 nucleotides agree with TRBD2. Germline V gene lookup returns CDR1 MNHEY and CDR2 SMNVEV (reference sequence). Trimming cost V 2 bases and J 2 bases; bases outside gene matches: 2. This CDR3 is built from 16 residues. CDR3 residues: CASSLLAGGTYNEQFF. The DNA of the CDR3 is TGTGCCAGCAGTTTACTAGCGGGAGGCACCTACAATGAGCAGTTCTTC.

Of note for this clone: This CDR3 is also generated by other DNA sequences in the sample. The chain is built from TRBV7-2 and TRBJ1-5, with D possibly matching TRBD1 (5 bases). V was trimmed by 1 base and J by 2 bases, leaving 9 bases between them. This CDR3 comprises 15 residues. Germline loops: CDR1 SGHTA, CDR2 FQGNSA. CDR3 loop: CASSLVGGGNQPQHF. For the CDR3, the DNA is TGTGCCAGCAGCTTAGTCGGGGGTGGCAATCAGCCCCAGCATTTT.

The V gene is TRBV6-1, the J gene TRBJ2-5; 8 nucleotides agree with TRBD1. This CDR3 comprises 14 residues. V shed 3 bases and J 4 bases; nucleotides not matched to a gene: 4. CDR1 and CDR2 from the germline V gene are MNHNS and SASEGT. The CDR3 sequence is CASSDTGGIETQYF. The CDR3 nucleotides are TGTGCCAGCAGTGATACAGGGGGGATAGAGACCCAGTACTTC.

CDR3 residues: CASSTTRDYNEQFF. CDR3 sequence (DNA): TGTGCCAGCAGTACGACTAGAGACTACAATGAGCAGTTCTTC. The chain joins TRBV6-5 to TRBJ2-1; D possibly corresponds to TRBD2 (6 bases). V lost 5 bases, J lost 3 bases, and 11 bases lay in between. Germline CDR1 and CDR2: MNHEY and SVGAGI. There are 14 residues in the CDR3.

The chain uses TRBV5-4 and TRBJ2-7; tentatively, D is TRBD1 (6 bases). Trimming pared 4 bases from V and 0 bases from J, leaving 14 bases between. Germline V lookup: CDR1 SGHNT, CDR2 YYREEE (reference sequence). CDR3 length: 15 residues. Here the CDR3 DNA reads TGTGCCAGCAGCCCGGAGACAGGCCGCTCCTACGAGCAGTACTTC. Translating gives CASSPETGRSYEQYF.

V is TRBV9 and J is TRBJ2-2, with 8 positions matching TRBD1. V lost 7 bases and J lost 2; bases outside the gene matches: 7. Looked up from germline, CDR1 is SGDLS and CDR2 is YYNGEE. The CDR3 loop spans 15 amino acids. The CDR3 region is CASSTGGGNTGELFF. For the CDR3, the DNA is TGTGCCAGCTCAACAGGGGGAGGTAACACCGGGGAGCTGTTTTTT. Full variable domain (missing parts from reference TRBV9 and TRBJ2-2): DSGVTQTPKHLITATGQRVTLRCSPRSGDLSVYWYQQSLDQGLQFLIQYYNGEERAKGNILERFSAQQFPDLHSELNLSSLELGDSALYFCASSTGGGNTGELFFGEGSRLTVL.

The V call is TRBV11-2, the J call TRBJ2-7, with 8 nucleotides matching TRBD1. The CDR3 has 13 residues. Germline CDR1 SGHAT, CDR2 FQNNGV. The junction had 8 bases not matched to a gene; V was cut back by 8 bases and J by 5 bases. Here the CDR3 reads CASARTGLHEQYF. The DNA for the CDR3 is TGTGCCAGCGCCAGGACAGGGCTGCACGAGCAGTACTTC.

J is TRBJ2-1 and V is TRBV5-1; 12 bases map to TRBD2. CDR3 length equals 16 residues. CDR1 is SGHRS and CDR2 is YFSETQ in the germline V gene. After removal of 0 bases from V and 6 bases from J, the junction contained 4 bases not matched to a gene. The CDR3, as DNA: TGCGCCAGCAGCTTGGCCCTAGCGGGAGGGCTCAATGAGCAGTTCTTC. Its translation is CASSLALAGGLNEQFF. The complete variable domain, with remaining parts taken from reference TRBV5-1 and TRBJ2-1, reads KAGVTQTPRYLIKTRGQQVTLSCSPISGHRSVSWYQQTPGQGLQFLFEYFSETQRNKGNFPGRFSGRQFSNSRSEMNVSTLELGDSALYLCASSLALAGGLNEQFFGPGTRLTVL.

The V gene is TRBV19, the J gene TRBJ1-1; 8 nucleotides match TRBD1. Per the germline V gene, CDR1 is LNHDA and CDR2 is SQIVND (reference sequence). This CDR3 region has 15 residues. V lost 5 bases, J lost 4 bases, and 9 bases stayed unmatched. The CDR3 is CASSGLTGGGTEAFF. CDR3 in DNA: TGTGCCAGTAGTGGTTTAACAGGGGGAGGCACTGAAGCTTTCTTT.

The genes are TRBV28 and TRBJ2-7, with D perhaps TRBD1 (5 bases). CDR3 length equals 13 residues. Per the germline V gene, CDR1 is MDHEN and CDR2 is SYDVKM. V dropped 6 bases and J dropped 1 base, with 10 bases sitting between them. The CDR3 sequence is CASRIRASYEQYF. The CDR3 bases are TGTGCCAGCAGAATCAGGGCATCCTACGAGCAGTACTTC. The full variable domain, completed using reference TRBV28 and TRBJ2-7, is DVKVTQSSRYLVKRTGEKVFLECVQDMDHENMFWYRQDPGLGLRLIYFSYDVKMKEKGDIPEGYSVSREKKERFSLILESASTNQTSMYLCASRIRASYEQYFGPGTRLTVT.

The chain employs TRBV7-9 and TRBJ1-2; 9 bases align to TRBD1. The germline V gene encodes CDR1 SEHNR and CDR2 FQNEAQ (reference sequence). With 5 bases clipped from V and 3 bases from J, the junction kept 7 bases outside the gene matches. CDR3 length: 15 amino acids. In DNA, the CDR3 is TGTGCCAGCAGCCCTCCGGGACAGGGTGACTATGGCTACACCTTC. It codes for CASSPPGQGDYGYTF.